Included here is one T cell receptor (beta chain) sequence, with context. The antigen is unknown. This record belongs to a study of cytomegalovirus exposure and HLA in healthy donors. General study findings and limits: Some V segments (TRBV6-2 and TRBV6-3 among them) were excluded as indistinguishable. Analyses of presence and absence presupposed an approximately uniform sequencing depth across donors. Among TCR beta chains of equal frequency, HLA-associated ones were more clonally expanded in a later analysis. A later analysis appeared to link common viral pathogens to several of the most significant clusters.

Trimming took 6 bases from V and 3 from J; bases not matched to a gene: 7. Looked up from germline, CDR1 is SNHLY and CDR2 is FYNNEI. This CDR3 is built from 14 residues. PCR used 60 Vbeta primers and 13 Jbeta primers. Some clones are missing from TCRdb's copy, which holds only in-frame ones; the method was immunoSEQ multiplex PCR. The table has 130,000 or so clones, around 80% seen once. Sample: PBMCs. V and J are TRBV2 and TRBJ1-1; TRBD1 agrees at 7 bases. This sequence was found in a man between 18 and 35 years old in good health and CMV-seropositive. CDR3 sequence reads: CASSLYRGDTEAFF. In DNA, the CDR3 is TGTGCCAGCAGCCTCTACAGGGGAGACACTGAAGCTTTCTTT.